This T cell receptor (beta chain) was found in a study of cytomegalovirus exposure and HLA in healthy donors. Regarding the study as a whole: The study labeled fewer than 200 TCR beta chains cytomegalovirus-associated. Per published reports, the classifier diagnosed cytomegalovirus status with high specificity and sensitivity. Within an earlier analysis, most TCR beta V segments proved productive either about 87% or about 30% of the time.

The PCR contained 60 Vbeta and 13 Jbeta primers. The assay was immunoSEQ multiplex PCR, and TCRdb's table has in-frame clones only and misses some. This table lists tens of thousands of clones. The V end was cut by 0 bases, the J end by 0 bases, with 6 bases between. The CDR3 spans 15 residues. CDR1 and CDR2 (germline): SGHAT, FQNNGV. Regarding this clone: The antigen remains unidentified.

The rearrangement links TRBV11-2 to TRBJ2-1; D is unresolved. Material for sequencing was PBMCs. The clonotype originates from a middle-aged woman in good health and CMV-seropositive. The CDR3 region is CASSLERSSYNEQFF. The CDR3 DNA reads TGTGCCAGCAGCTTAGAGAGGAGCTCCTACAATGAGCAGTTCTTC.